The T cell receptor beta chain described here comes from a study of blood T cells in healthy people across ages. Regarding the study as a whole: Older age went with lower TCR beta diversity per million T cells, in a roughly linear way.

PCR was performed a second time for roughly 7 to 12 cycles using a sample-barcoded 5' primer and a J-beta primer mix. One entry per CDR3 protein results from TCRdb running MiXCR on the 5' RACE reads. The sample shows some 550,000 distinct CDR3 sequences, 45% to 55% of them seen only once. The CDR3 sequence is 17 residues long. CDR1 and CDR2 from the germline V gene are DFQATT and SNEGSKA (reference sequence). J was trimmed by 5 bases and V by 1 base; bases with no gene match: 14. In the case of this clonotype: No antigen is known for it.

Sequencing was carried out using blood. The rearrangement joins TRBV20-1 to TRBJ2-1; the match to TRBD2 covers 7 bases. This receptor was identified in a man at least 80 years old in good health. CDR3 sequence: CSARGLLRVGGDNEQFF. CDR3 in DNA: TGCAGTGCTAGAGGCCTACTTAGGGTGGGGGGGGACAATGAGCAGTTCTTC.